This TCR beta chain came from a study of blood T cell repertoires in COVID-19. Ages ranged from about 18 to 100 years, with residence in 20 to 30 US areas. All exposed participants met a person with COVID-19 within 2 weeks before entering the study. V was pared by 2 bases and J by 5 bases, with 11 bases of the junction left unmatched. Per the germline V gene, CDR1 is MNHEY and CDR2 is SMNVEV (reference sequence). CDR3 length: 19 amino acids. Authors' processing steps: For nucleated cells, counts were estimated from reference gene primer amplification. Assay: immunoSEQ multiplex PCR; the TCRdb copy retains only in-frame clones and omits some. The DNA was the basis for D and trimming; V, J and clone size are from that table. The sample has around 160,000 clones; roughly 84% are singletons.

This TCR was sampled from a woman between 45 and 60 years old who had been exposed to COVID-19. The chain carries TRBV27 and TRBJ2-3; 15 positions agree with TRBD2. The sample was PBMCs or T cells enriched from blood (not recorded which). CDR3 loop: CASSLRGLAGGPVVDTQYF. CDR3 in DNA: TGTGCCAGCAGTTTAAGGGGACTAGCGGGGGGACCTGTGGTAGATACGCAGTATTTT.